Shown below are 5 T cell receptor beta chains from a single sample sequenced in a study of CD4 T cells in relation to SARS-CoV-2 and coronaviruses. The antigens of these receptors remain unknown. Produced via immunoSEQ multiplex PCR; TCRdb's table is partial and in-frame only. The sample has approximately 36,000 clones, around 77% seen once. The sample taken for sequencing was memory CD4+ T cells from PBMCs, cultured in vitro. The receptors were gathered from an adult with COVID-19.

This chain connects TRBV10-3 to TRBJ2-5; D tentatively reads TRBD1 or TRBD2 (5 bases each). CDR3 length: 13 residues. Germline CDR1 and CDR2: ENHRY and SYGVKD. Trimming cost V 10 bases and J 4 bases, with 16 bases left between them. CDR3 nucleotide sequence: TGTGCCACCGGGACCCCAGTGGGAGAGACCCAGTACTTC. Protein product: CATGTPVGETQYF.

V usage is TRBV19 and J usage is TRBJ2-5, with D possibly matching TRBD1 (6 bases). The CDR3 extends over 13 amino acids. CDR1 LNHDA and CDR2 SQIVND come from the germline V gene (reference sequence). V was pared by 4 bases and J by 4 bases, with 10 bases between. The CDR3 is CASSTGQRETQYF. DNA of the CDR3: TGTGCCAGTAGTACTGGACAGCGAGAGACCCAGTACTTC.

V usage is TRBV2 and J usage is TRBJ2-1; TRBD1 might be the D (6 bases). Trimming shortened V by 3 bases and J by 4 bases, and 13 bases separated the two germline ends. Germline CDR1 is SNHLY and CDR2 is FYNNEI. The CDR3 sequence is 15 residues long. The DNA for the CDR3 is TGTGCCAGCAGTGATGGCAGGGGCGTATACAATGAGCAGTTCTTC. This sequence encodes CASSDGRGVYNEQFF.

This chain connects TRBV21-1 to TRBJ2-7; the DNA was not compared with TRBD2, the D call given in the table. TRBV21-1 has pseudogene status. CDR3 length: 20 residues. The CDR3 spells CASSKGVEVAGGLAPYEQYF. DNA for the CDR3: TGTGCCAGCAGCAAAGGGGTCGAGGTAGCGGGAGGTCTTGCACCCTACGAGCAGTACTTC.

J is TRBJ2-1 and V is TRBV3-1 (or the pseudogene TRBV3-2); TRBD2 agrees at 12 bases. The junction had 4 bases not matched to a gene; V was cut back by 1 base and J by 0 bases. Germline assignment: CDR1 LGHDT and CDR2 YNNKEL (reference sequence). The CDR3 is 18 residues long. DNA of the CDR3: TGTGCCAGCAGCCAAGGGTGGACTAGCGGGAACTCCTACAATGAGCAGTTCTTC. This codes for CASSQGWTSGNSYNEQFF.